The present T cell receptor (beta chain) was sequenced within a study of T cells in Graves' hyperthyroidism and ophthalmopathy. RNA transcripts yielded amplified TCR beta CDR3 regions. First-round RT-PCR with HTBI primers amplified the TCR CDR3 region. TCRdb redid the calling of the multiplex PCR reads with MiXCR, one entry per CDR3 protein. The data contain around 690,000 distinct CDR3 sequences, roughly 20% of them singletons. Trimming took 4 bases from V and 4 from J, leaving 16 bases between them. The germline gives CDR1 SGDLS, CDR2 YYNGEE. CDR3 length equals 15 residues. The TCR comes from a man aged 30 to 45 with Graves' ophthalmopathy. Sample: blood. The gene calls are TRBV9 and TRBJ2-3, with a tentative D call TRBD1 (6 bases). CDR3 DNA sequence: TGTGCCAGCAGCACAACGGGCACAGGGTCAGATACGCAGTATTTT. Its translation is CASSTTGTGSDTQYF.